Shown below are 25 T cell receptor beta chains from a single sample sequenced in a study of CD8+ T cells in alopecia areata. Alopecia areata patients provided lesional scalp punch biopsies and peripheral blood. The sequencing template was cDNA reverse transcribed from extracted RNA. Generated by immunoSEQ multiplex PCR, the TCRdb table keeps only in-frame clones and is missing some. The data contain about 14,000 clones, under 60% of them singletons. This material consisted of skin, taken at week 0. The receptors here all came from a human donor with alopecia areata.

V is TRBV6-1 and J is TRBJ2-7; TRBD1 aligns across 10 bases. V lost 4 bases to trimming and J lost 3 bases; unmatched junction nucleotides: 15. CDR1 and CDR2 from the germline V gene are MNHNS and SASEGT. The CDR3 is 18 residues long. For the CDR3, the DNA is TGTGCCAGCAGTGGGGCCCCCGGGACAGGGGATCTCAGCTACGAGCAGTACTTC. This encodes CASSGAPGTGDLSYEQYF.

The CDR3 protein is CASGNQPQHF. In DNA form, the CDR3 reads TGTGCCAGCGGGAATCAGCCCCAGCATTTT. The V call is TRBV6-5, the J call TRBJ1-5; D is uncertain. V lost 8 bases and J lost 4, with 3 bases in between. Germline V CDR1 and CDR2: MNHEY, SVGAGI. The CDR3 length is 10 residues.

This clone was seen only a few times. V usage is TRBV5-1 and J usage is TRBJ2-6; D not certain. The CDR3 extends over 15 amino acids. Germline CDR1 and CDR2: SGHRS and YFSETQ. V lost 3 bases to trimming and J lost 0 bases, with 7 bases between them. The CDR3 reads CASSSATSGANVLTF. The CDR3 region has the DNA TGCGCCAGCAGCTCCGCAACCTCTGGGGCCAACGTCCTGACTTTC.

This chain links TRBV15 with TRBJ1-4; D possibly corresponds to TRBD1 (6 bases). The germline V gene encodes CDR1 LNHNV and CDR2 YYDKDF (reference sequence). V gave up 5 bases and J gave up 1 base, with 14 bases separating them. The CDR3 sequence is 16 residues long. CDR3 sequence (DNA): TGTGCCACCAGCGGGTGGGGGGGCCAAACTAATGAAAAACTGTTTTTT. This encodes CATSGWGGQTNEKLFF.

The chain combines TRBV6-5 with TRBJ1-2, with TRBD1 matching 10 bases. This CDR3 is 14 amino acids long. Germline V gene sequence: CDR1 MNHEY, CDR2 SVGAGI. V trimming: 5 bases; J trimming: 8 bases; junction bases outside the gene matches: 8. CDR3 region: CASSGRQGADGYTF. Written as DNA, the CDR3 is TGTGCCAGCAGTGGCCGACAGGGGGCGGACGGCTACACCTTC.

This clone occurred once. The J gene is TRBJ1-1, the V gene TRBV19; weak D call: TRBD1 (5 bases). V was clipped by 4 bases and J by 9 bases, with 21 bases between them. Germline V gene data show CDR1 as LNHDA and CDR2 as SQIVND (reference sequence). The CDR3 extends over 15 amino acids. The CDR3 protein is CASSTGVGPGTQAFF. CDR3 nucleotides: TGTGCCAGTAGTACGGGGGTCGGTCCCGGGACGCAAGCTTTCTTT.

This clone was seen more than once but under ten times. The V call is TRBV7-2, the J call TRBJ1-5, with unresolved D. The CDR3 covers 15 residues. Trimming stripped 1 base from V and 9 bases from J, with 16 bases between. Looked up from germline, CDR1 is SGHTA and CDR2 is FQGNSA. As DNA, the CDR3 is TGTGCCAGCAGCTTAGGTCTCCCGGGCGCTTCGCCCCAGCATTTT. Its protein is CASSLGLPGASPQHF.

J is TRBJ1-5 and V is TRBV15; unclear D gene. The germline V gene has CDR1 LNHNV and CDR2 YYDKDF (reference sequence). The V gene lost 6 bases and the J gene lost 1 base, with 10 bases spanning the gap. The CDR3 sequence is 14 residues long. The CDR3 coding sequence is TGTGCCACCAGTAACATACTCAGCAATCAGCCCCAGCATTTT. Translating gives CATSNILSNQPQHF.

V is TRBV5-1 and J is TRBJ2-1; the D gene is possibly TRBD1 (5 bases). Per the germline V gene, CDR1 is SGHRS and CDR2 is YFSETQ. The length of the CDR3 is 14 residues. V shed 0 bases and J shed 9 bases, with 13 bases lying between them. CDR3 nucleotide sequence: TGCGCCAGCAGCTTGGATCTCCAAGGGGCTGAGCAGTTCTTC. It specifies CASSLDLQGAEQFF.

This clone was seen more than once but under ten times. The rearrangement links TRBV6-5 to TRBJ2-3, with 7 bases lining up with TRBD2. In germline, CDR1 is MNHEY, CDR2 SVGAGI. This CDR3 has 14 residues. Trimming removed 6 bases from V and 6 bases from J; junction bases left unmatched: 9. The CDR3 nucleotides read TGTGCCAGCAGCCTAGCGGAGGTCATGGATACGCAGTATTTT. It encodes CASSLAEVMDTQYF.

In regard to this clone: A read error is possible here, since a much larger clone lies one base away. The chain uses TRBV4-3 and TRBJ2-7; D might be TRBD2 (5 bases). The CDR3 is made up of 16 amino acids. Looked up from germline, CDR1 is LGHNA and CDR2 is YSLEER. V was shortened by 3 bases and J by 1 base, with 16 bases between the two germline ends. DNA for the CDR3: TGCGCCAGCAGCCATTCGTCCGGGGAAGCGTCCTACGAGCAGTACTTC. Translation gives CASSHSSGEASYEQYF.

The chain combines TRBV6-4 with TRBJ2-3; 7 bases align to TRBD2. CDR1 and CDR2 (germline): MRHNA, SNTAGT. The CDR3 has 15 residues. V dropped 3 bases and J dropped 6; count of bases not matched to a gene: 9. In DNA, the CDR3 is TGTGCCAGCAGTGAATCCGGGGGTAGCGGGGATACGCAGTATTTT. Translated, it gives CASSESGGSGDTQYF.

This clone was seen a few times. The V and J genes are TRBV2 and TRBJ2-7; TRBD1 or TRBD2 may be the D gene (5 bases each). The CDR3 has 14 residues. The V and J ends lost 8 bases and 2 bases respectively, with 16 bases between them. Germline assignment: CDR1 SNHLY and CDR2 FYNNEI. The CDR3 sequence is CASRDPGVTYEQYF. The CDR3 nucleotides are TGTGCCAGCCGGGACCCCGGGGTTACCTACGAGCAGTACTTC.

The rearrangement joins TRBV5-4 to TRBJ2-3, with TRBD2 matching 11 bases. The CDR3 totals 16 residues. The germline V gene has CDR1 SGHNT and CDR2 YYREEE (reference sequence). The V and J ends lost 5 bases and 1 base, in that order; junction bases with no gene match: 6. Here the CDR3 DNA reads TGTGCCAGCAGTACACCGGGACTAGCGGGCACAGATACGCAGTATTTT. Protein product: CASSTPGLAGTDTQYF.

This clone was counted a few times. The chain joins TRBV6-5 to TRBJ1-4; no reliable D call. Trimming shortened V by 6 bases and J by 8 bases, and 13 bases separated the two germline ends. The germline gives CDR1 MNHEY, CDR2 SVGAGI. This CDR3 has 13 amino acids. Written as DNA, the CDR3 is TGTGCCAGCAGCTATCTGAGTGGCGAAAAACTGTTTTTT. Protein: CASSYLSGEKLFF.

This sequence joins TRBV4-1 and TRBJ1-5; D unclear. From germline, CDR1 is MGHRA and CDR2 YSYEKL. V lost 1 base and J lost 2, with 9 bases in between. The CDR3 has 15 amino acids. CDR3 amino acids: CASSQGFRGNQPQHF. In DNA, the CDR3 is TGCGCCAGCAGCCAAGGTTTTCGGGGCAATCAGCCCCAGCATTTT.

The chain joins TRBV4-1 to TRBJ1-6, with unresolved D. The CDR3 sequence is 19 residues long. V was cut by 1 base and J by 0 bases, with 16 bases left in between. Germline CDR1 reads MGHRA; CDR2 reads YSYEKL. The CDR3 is CASSQGNAGQSSYNSPLHF. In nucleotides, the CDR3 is TGCGCCAGCAGCCAAGGAAACGCGGGTCAGAGCTCCTATAATTCACCCCTCCACTTT.

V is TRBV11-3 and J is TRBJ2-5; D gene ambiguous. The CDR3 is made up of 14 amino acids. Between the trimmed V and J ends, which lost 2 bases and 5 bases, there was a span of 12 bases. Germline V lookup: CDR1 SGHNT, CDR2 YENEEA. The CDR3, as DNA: TGTGCCAGCAGCTTACAAGCGAATCGGGAGACCCAGTACTTC. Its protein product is CASSLQANRETQYF.

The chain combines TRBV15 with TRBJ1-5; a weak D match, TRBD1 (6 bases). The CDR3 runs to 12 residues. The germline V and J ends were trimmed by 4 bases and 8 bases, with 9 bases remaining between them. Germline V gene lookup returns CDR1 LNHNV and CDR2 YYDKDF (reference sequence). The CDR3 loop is CATSIDRKPQHF. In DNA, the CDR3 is TGTGCCACCAGCATAGACAGGAAGCCCCAGCATTTT. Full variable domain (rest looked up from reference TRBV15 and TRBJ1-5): DAMVIQNPRYQVTQFGKPVTLSCSQTLNHNVMYWYQQKSSQAPKLLFHYYDKDFNNEADTPDNFQSRRPNTSFCFLDIRSPGLGDTAMYLCATSIDRKPQHFGDGTRLSIL.

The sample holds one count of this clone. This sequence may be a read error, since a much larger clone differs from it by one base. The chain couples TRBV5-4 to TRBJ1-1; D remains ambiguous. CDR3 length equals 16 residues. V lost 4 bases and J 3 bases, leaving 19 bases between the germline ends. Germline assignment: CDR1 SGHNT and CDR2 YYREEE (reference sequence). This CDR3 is CASSQVYPGEDTEAFF. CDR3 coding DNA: TGTGCCAGCAGCCAAGTATATCCCGGTGAGGACACTGAAGCTTTCTTT.

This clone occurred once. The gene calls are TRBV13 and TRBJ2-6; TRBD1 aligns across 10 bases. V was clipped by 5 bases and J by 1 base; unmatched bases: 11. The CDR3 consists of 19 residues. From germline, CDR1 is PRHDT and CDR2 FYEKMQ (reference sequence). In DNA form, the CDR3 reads TGTGCCAGCAGCGCCCGGGACAGGGGCCTCTTGTCTGGGGCCAACGTCCTGACTTTC. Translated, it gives CASSARDRGLLSGANVLTF.

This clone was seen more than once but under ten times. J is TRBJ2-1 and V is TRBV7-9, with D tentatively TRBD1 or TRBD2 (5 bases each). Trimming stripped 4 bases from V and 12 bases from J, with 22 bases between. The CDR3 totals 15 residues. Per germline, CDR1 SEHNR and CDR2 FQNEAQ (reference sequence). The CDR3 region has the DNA TGTGCCAGCAGCTCCTGGACGGGACCAATGGTGGGGCAGTTCTTC. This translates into CASSSWTGPMVGQFF. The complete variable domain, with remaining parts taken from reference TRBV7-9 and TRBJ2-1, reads DTGVSQNPRHKITKRGQNVTFRCDPISEHNRLYWYRQTLGQGPEFLTYFQNEAQLEKSRLLSDRFSAERPKGSFSTLEIQRTEQGDSAMYLCASSSWTGPMVGQFFGPGTRLTVL.

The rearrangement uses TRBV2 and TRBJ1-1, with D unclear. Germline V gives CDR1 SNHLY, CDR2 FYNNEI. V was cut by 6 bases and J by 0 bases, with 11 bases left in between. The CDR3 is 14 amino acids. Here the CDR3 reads CASSRQFMNTEAFF. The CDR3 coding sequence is TGTGCCAGCAGCAGGCAGTTCATGAACACTGAAGCTTTCTTT.

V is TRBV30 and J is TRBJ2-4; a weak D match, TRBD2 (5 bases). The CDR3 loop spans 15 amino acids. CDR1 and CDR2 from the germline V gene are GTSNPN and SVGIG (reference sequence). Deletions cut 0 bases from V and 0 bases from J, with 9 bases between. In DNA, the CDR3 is TGTGCCTGGAGTGTTGGACGGGGAGCCAAAAACATTCAGTACTTC. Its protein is CAWSVGRGAKNIQYF.

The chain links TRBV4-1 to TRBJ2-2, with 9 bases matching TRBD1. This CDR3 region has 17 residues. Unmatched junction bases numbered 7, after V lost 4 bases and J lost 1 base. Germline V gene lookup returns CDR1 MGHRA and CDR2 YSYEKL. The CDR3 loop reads CASSPATGQGNTGELFF. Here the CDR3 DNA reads TGCGCCAGCAGCCCCGCTACGGGACAGGGGAACACCGGGGAGCTGTTTTTT.